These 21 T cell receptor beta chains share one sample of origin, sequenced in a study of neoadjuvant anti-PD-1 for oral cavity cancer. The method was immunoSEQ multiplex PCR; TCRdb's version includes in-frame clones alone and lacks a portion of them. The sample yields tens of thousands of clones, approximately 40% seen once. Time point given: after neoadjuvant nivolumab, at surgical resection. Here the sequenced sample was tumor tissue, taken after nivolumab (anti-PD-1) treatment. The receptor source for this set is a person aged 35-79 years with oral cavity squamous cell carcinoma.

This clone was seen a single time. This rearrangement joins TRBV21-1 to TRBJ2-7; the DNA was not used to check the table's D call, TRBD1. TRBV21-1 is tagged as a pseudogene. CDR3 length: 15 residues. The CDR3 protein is CASSTRQESSYEQYF. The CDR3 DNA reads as TGTGCCAGCAGCACAAGACAGGAGAGCTCCTACGAGCAGTACTTC.

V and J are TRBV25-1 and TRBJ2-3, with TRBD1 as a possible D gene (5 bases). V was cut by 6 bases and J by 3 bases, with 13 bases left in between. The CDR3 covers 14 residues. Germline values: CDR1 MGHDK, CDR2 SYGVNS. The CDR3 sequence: CASRDTRSTDTQYF. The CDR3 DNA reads TGTGCCAGCAGGGACACTCGCTCAACAGATACGCAGTATTTT. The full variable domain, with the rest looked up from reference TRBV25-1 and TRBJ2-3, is EADIYQTPRYLVIGTGKKITLECSQTMGHDKMYWYQQDPGMELHLIHYSYGVNSTEKGDLSSESTVSRIRTEHFPLTLESARPSHTSQYLCASRDTRSTDTQYFGPGTRLTVL.

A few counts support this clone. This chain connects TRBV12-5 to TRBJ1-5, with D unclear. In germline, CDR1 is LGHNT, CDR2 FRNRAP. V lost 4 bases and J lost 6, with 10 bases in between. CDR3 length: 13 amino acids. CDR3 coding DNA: TGTGCTAGTGGTTGGCAGGAATCTCAGCCCCAGCATTTT. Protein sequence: CASGWQESQPQHF. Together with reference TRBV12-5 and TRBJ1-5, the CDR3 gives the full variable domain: DARVTQTPRHKVTEMGQEVTMRCQPILGHNTVFWYRQTMMQGLELLAYFRNRAPLDDSGMPKDRFSAEMPDATLATLKIQPSEPRDSAVYFCASGWQESQPQHFGDGTRLSIL.

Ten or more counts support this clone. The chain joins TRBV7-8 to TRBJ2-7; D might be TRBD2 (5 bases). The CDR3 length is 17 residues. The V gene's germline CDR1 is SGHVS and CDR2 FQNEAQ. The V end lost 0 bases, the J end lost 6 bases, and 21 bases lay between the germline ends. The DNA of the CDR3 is TGTGCCAGCAGCTTAGCGCCGAGACAAGAAGGACTGATCGAGCAGTACTTC. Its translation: CASSLAPRQEGLIEQYF. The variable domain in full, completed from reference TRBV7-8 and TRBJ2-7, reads GAGVSQSPRYKVAKRGQDVALRCDPISGHVSLFWYQQALGQGPEFLTYFQNEAQLDKSGLPSDRFFAERPEGSVSTLKIQRTQQEDSAVYLCASSLAPRQEGLIEQYFGPGTRLTVT.

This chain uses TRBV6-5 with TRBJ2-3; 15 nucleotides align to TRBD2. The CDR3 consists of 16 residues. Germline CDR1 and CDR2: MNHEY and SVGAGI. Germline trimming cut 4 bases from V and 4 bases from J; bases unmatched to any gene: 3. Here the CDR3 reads CASSFGLAGGADTQYF. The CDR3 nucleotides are TGTGCCAGCAGTTTCGGACTAGCGGGGGGGGCAGATACGCAGTATTTT.

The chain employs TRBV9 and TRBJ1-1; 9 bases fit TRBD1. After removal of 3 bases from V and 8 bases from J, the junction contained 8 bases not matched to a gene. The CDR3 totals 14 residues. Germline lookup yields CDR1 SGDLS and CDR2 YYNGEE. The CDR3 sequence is CASSEPGQGPEAFF. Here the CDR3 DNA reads TGTGCCAGCAGCGAGCCGGGACAGGGACCCGAAGCTTTCTTT.

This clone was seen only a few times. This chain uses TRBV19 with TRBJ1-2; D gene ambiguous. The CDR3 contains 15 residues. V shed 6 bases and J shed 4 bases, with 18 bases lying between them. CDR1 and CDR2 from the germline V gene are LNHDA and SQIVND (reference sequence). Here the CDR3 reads CASRDGGNFPYGYTF. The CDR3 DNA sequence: TGTGCCAGTAGAGATGGTGGGAATTTCCCCTATGGCTACACCTTC.

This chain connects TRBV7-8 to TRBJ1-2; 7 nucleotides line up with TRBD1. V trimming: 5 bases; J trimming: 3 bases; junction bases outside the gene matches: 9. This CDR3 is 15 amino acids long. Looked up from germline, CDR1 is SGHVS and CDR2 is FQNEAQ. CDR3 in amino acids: CASSPWVTGDYGYTF. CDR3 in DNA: TGTGCCAGCAGCCCATGGGTAACAGGGGACTATGGCTACACCTTC.

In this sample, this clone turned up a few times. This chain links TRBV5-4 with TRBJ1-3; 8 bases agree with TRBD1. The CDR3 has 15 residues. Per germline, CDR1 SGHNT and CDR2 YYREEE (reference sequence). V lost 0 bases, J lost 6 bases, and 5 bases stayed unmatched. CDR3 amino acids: CASSLGTGLVNTIYF. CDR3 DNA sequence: TGTGCCAGCAGCTTGGGGACAGGGCTGGTAAACACCATATATTTT.

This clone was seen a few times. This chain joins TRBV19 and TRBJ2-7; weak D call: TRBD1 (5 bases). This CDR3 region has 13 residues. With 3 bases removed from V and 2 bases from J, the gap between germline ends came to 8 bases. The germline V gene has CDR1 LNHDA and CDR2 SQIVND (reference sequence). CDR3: CASSISGPYEQYF. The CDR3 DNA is TGTGCCAGTAGTATTTCAGGGCCCTACGAGCAGTACTTC.

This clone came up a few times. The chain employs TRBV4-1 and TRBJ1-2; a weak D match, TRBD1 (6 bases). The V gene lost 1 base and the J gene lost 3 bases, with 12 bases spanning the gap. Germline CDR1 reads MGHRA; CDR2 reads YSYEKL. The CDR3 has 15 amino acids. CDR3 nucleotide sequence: TGCGCCAGCAGCCAAGCGGGACACACCTACTATGGCTACACCTTC. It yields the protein CASSQAGHTYYGYTF.

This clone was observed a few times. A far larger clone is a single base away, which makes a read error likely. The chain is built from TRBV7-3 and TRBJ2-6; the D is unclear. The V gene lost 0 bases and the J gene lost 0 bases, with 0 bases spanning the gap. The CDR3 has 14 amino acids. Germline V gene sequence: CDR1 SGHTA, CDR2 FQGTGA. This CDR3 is CASSLTSGANVLTF. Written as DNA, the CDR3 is TGTGCCAGCAGCTTAACCTCTGGGGCCAACGTCCTGACTTTC.

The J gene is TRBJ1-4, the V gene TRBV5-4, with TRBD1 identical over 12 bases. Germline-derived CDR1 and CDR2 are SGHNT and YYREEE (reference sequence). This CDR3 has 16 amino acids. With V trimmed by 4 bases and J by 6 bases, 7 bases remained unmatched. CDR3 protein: CASSLTGTGGYEKLFF. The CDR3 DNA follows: TGTGCCAGCAGCCTAACTGGGACAGGGGGCTATGAAAAACTGTTTTTT.

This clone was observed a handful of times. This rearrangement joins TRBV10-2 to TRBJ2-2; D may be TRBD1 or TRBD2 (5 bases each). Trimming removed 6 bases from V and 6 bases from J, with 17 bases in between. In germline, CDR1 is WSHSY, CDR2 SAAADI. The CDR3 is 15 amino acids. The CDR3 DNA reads TGCGCCAGCAGACTCGAGGGGCCCACCTCCGGGGAGCTGTTTTTT. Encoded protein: CASRLEGPTSGELFF.

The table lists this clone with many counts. The chain's CDR3 is CASSTLRTNTGELFF. In DNA, the CDR3 is TGTGCCAGCAGCACACTTCGTACGAACACCGGGGAGCTGTTTTTT. This chain links TRBV6-4 with TRBJ2-2; D call uncertain. The germline gives CDR1 MRHNA, CDR2 SNTAGT. Trimming took off 6 bases at V and 0 bases at J, with 11 bases between the two ends. This CDR3 is built from 15 residues.

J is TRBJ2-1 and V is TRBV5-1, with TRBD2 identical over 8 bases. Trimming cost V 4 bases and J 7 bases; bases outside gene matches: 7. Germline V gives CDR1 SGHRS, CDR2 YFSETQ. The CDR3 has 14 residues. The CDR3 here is CASSAGGLWNEQFF. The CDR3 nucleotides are TGCGCCAGCAGCGCGGGGGGTCTCTGGAATGAGCAGTTCTTC.

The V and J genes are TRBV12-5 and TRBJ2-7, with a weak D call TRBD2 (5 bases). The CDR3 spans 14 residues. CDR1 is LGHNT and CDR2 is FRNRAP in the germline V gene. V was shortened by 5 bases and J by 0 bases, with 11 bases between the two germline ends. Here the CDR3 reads CASGPRGNSYEQYF. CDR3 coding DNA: TGTGCTAGTGGTCCACGAGGGAACTCCTACGAGCAGTACTTC.

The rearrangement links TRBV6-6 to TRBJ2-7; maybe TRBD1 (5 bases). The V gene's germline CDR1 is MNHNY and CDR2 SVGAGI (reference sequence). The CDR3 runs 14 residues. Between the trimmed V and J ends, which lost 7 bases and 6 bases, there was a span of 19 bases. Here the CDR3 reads CASNSKQAFVEQYF. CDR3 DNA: TGTGCCAGCAACTCCAAACAGGCGTTTGTCGAGCAGTACTTC.

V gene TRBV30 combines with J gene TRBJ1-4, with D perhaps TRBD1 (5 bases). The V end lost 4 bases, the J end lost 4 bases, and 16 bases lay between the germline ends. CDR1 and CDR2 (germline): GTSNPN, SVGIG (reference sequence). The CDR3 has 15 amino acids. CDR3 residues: CAWNTVWTSNEKLFF. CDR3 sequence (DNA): TGTGCCTGGAATACCGTATGGACAAGTAATGAAAAACTGTTTTTT.

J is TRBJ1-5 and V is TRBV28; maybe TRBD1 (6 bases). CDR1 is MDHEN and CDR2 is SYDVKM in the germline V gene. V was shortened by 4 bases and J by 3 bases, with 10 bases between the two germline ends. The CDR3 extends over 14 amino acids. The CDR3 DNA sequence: TGTGCCAGCAGTTCGGGGACATCCAATCAGCCCCAGCATTTT. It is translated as CASSSGTSNQPQHF.

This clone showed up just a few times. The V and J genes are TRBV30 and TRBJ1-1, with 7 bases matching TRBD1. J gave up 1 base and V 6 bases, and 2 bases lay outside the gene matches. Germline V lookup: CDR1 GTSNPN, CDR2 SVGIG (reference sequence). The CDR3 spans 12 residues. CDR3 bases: TGTGCCTGTGGGACAGCGAACACTGAAGCTTTCTTT. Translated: CACGTANTEAFF.